These 9 T cell receptor beta chains came from one sample sequenced in a study of high-grade serous ovarian cancer treatment subgroups (dated by TCRdb to the early 2020s). The method was the immunoSEQ multiplex PCR assay. TCRdb stores this immuneACCESS table with in-frame sequences only. Part of the clones is absent; in the studies checked, under half of the shortfall reflects unresolved V genes, and no reason is known for the rest. Recorded for this sample are 6,000 to 7,000 clones; around 72% of them occurred a single time. 10% of the sample comes from the top ten. The tumor samples were collected prior to definitive surgery or chemotherapy. Source material: tumor tissue. These receptors were taken from a human donor with high-grade serous ovarian cancer.

The rearrangement links TRBV28 to TRBJ2-1; 9 bases match TRBD2. Germline V gene data show CDR1 as MDHEN and CDR2 as SYDVKM. The CDR3 length is 16 residues. V lost 5 bases and J lost 4; bases outside the gene matches: 9. CDR3 nucleotide sequence: TGTGCCAGCAGTCAATTTGCCAGCGGGGGGTACAATGAGCAGTTCTTC. The encoded protein is CASSQFASGGYNEQFF.

V is TRBV5-1 and J is TRBJ2-1; a weak D match, TRBD2 (6 bases). CDR1 and CDR2 (germline): SGHRS, YFSETQ. This CDR3 is built from 14 residues. The ends were cut back, 6 bases at V and 2 bases at J, with 12 bases in the middle. CDR3 sequence: CASTPSGAYNEQFF. The CDR3 DNA reads TGCGCCAGCACGCCGTCGGGGGCCTACAATGAGCAGTTCTTC.

The chain combines TRBV6-5 with TRBJ2-7, with TRBD1 matching 7 bases. Trimming removed 4 bases from V and 2 bases from J; junction bases left unmatched: 5. Germline V CDR1 and CDR2: MNHEY, SVGAGI. CDR3 length equals 14 residues. As DNA, the CDR3 is TGTGCCAGCAGTTCCAGGGGGAACCCCTACGAGCAGTACTTC. This encodes CASSSRGNPYEQYF.

This clone has only one observation. The gene calls are TRBV6-5 and TRBJ2-5, with D possibly being TRBD2 (6 bases). CDR1 is MNHEY, CDR2 SVGAGI, per germline. This CDR3 is built from 15 residues. The V gene lost 6 bases and the J gene lost 2 bases, with 16 bases spanning the gap. The CDR3 is CASSYGYGGQETQYF. The CDR3 coding sequence is TGTGCCAGCAGCTACGGTTATGGGGGGCAAGAGACCCAGTACTTC.

V usage is TRBV5-5 and J usage is TRBJ2-7; 11 nucleotides line up with TRBD1. Germline V CDR1 and CDR2: SGHKS, YYEKEE (reference sequence). The CDR3 has 14 residues. With 4 bases clipped from V and 7 bases from J, the junction kept 7 bases outside the gene matches. The CDR3 protein is CASSAGTGGGEQYF. The CDR3 region has the DNA TGTGCCAGCAGCGCCGGGACAGGGGGTGGGGAGCAGTACTTC. The full variable domain, completed using reference TRBV5-5 and TRBJ2-7, is DAGVTQSPTHLIKTRGQQVTLRCSPISGHKSVSWYQQVLGQGPQFIFQYYEKEERGRGNFPDRFSARQFPNYSSELNVNALLLGDSALYLCASSAGTGGGEQYFGPGTRLTVT.

The rearrangement uses TRBV18 and TRBJ1-1; possibly TRBD1 for D (6 bases). V lost 3 bases, J lost 0 bases, and 17 bases lay in between. The CDR3 consists of 17 residues. Per the germline V gene, CDR1 is KGHSH and CDR2 is LQKENI. CDR3 sequence reads: CASSPATGGTMNTEAFF. CDR3 nucleotides: TGTGCCAGCTCACCCGCGACGGGGGGCACAATGAACACTGAAGCTTTCTTT.

This clone has more than one count but fewer than ten. The chain is built from TRBV29-1 and TRBJ2-7, with a tentative D call TRBD2 (5 bases). Trimming cost V 0 bases and J 9 bases, with 9 bases left between them. The germline gives CDR1 SQVTM, CDR2 ANQGSEA. The CDR3 runs 11 residues. In DNA, the CDR3 is TGCAGCGTTGAAGATGTAGCGAGGCAGTACTTC. As protein: CSVEDVARQYF.

In its sample, this clone was seen once. This chain joins TRBV7-2 and TRBJ2-7; D is uncertain. Germline CDR1 SGHTA, CDR2 FQGNSA. The V and J ends lost 6 bases and 3 bases respectively, with 12 bases between them. This CDR3 region has 13 residues. In nucleotides, the CDR3 is TGTGCCAGCAGTCCCGTCGGAATCTACGAGCAGTACTTC. Translating gives CASSPVGIYEQYF.

The chain uses TRBV18 and TRBJ1-4; TRBD1 aligns across 7 bases. Germline CDR1 and CDR2: KGHSH and LQKENI. The junction had 5 bases not matched to a gene; V was cut back by 6 bases and J by 7 bases. CDR3 length equals 13 residues. The DNA for the CDR3 is TGTGCCAGCTCCCAGGGGGAGAGTGAAAAACTGTTTTTT. Its protein is CASSQGESEKLFF.